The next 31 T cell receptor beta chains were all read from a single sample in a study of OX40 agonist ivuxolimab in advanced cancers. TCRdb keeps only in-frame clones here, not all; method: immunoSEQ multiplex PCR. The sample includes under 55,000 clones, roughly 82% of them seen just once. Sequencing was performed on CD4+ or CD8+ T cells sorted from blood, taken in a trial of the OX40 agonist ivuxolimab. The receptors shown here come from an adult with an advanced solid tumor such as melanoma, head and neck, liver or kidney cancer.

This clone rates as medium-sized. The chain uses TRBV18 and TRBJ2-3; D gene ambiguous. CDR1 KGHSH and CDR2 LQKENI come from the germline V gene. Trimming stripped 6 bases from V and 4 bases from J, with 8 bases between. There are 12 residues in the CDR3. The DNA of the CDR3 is TGTGCCAGCTCCCCGTCGGCAGATACGCAGTATTTT. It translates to CASSPSADTQYF. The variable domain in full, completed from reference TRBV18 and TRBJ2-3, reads NAGVMQNPRHLVRRRGQEARLRCSPMKGHSHVYWYRQLPEEGLKFMVYLQKENIIDESGMPKERFSAEFPKEGPSILRIQQVVRGDSAAYFCASSPSADTQYFGPGTRLTVL.

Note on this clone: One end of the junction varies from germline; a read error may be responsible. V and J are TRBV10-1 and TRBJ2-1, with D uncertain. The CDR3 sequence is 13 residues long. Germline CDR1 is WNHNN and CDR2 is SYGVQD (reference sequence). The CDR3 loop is CASSKSGVNEQFF. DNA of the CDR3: TGCGCCAGCAGTAAGTCCGGAGTCAATGAGCAGTTCTTC.

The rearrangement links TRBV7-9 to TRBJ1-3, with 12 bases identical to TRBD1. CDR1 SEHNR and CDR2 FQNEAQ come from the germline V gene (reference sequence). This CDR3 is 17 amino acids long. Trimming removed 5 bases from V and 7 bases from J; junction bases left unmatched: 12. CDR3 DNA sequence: TGTGCCAGCAGCCCGGGACAGGGGGCTGATGCTTCTAACACCATATATTTT. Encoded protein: CASSPGQGADASNTIYF.

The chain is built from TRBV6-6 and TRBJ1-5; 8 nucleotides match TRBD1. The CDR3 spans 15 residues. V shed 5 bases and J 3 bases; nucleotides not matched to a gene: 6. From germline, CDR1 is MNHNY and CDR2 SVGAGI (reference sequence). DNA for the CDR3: TGTGCCAGCAGTCTGACAGGGGTTAACAATCAGCCCCAGCATTTT. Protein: CASSLTGVNNQPQHF.

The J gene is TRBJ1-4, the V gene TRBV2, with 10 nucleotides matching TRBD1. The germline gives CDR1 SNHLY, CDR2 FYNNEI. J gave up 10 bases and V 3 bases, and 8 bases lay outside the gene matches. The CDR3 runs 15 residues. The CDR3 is CASSDRTGGLGKLFF. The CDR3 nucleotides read TGTGCCAGCAGTGACCGGACAGGGGGATTAGGAAAACTGTTTTTT.

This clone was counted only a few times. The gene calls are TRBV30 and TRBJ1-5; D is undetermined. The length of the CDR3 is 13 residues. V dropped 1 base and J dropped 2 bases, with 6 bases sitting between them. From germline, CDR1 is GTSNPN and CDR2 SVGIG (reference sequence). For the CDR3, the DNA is TGTGCCTGGAGTGCCCCTCGCAATCAGCCCCAGCATTTT. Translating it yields CAWSAPRNQPQHF.

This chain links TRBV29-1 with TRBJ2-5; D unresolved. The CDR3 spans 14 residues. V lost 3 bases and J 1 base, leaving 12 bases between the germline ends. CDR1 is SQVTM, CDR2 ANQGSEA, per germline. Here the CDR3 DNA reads TGCAGCGTTGAGTTGGCAGGCTCCCAAGAGACCCAGTACTTC. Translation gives CSVELAGSQETQYF.

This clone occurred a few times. CDR3 in amino acids: CASSLWRSKSNQPQHF. The CDR3 DNA follows: TGTGCCAGCAGCTTATGGAGGTCGAAGAGCAATCAGCCCCAGCATTTT. The chain couples TRBV7-8 to TRBJ1-5; D unresolved. Germline V gene sequence: CDR1 SGHVS, CDR2 FQNEAQ. Trimming cost V 2 bases and J 1 base, with 12 bases left between them. This CDR3 has 16 residues.

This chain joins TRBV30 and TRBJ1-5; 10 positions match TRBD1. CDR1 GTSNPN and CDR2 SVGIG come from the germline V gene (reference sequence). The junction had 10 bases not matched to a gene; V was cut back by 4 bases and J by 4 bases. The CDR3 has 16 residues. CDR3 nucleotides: TGTGCCTGGACCGGAAAAGACAGGGGGCAAAATCAGCCCCAGCATTTT. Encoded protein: CAWTGKDRGQNQPQHF.

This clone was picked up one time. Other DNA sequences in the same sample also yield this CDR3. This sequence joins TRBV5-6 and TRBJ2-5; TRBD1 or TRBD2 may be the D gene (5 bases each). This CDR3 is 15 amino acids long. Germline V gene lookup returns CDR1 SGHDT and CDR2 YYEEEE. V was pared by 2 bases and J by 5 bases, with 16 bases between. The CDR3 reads CASSFFGDPQETQYF. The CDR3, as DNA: TGTGCCAGCAGCTTCTTCGGGGACCCCCAGGAGACCCAGTACTTC.

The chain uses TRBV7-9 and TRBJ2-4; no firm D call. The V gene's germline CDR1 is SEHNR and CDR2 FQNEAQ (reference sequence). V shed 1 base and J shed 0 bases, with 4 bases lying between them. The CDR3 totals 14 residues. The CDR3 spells CASSLGTAKNIQYF. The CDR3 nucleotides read TGTGCCAGCAGCTTAGGAACAGCCAAAAACATTCAGTACTTC.

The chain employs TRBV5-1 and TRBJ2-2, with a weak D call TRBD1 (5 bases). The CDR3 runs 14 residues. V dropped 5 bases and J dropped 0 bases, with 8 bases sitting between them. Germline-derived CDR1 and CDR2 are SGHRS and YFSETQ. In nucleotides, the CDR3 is TGCGCCAGCAGAAGGACATCGAACACCGGGGAGCTGTTTTTT. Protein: CASRRTSNTGELFF. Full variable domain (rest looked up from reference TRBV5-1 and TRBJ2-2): KAGVTQTPRYLIKTRGQQVTLSCSPISGHRSVSWYQQTPGQGLQFLFEYFSETQRNKGNFPGRFSGRQFSNSRSEMNVSTLELGDSALYLCASRRTSNTGELFFGEGSRLTVL.

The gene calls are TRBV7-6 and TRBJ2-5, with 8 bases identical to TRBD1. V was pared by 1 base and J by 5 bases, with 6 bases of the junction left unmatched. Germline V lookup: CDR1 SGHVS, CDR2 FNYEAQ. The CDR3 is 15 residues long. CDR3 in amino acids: CASSLGQGAGETQYF. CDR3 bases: TGTGCCAGCAGCTTAGGGCAGGGGGCCGGTGAGACCCAGTACTTC.

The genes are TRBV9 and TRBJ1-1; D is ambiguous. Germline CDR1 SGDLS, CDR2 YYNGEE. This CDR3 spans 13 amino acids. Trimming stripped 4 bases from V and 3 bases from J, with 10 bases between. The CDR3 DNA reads TGTGCCAGCAGCTATGCGGAGGACACTGAAGCTTTCTTT. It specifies CASSYAEDTEAFF.

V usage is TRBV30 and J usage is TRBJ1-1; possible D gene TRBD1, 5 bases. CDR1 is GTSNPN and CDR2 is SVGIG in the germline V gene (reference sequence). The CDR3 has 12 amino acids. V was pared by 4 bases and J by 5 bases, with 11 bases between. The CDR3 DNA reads TGTGCCTGGATCTCAGGGAGTACTGAAGCTTTCTTT. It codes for CAWISGSTEAFF.

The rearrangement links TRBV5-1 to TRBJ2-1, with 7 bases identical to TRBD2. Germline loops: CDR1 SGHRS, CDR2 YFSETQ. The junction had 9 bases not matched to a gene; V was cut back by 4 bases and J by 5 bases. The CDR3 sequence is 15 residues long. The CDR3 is CASSRLASGNNEQFF. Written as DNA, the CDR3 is TGCGCCAGCAGCCGCCTCGCTAGCGGAAACAATGAGCAGTTCTTC.

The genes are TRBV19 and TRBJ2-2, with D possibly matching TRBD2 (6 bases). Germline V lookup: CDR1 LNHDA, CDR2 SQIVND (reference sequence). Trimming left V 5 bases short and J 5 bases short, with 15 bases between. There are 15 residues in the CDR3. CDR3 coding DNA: TGTGCCAGTAGTGACCCGGGACTTCGGACCGGGGAGCTGTTTTTT. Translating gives CASSDPGLRTGELFF.

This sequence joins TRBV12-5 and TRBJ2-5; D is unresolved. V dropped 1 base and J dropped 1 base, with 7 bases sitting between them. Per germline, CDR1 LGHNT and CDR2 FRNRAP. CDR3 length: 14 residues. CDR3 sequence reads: CASGLGTAQETQYF. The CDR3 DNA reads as TGTGCTAGTGGTTTGGGGACGGCCCAAGAGACCCAGTACTTC.

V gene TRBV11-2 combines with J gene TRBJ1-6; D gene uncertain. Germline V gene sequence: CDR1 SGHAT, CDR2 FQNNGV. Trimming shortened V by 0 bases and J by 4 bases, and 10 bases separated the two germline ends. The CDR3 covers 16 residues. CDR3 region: CASSLDDPRYNSPLHF. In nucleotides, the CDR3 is TGTGCCAGCAGCTTAGATGACCCCAGGTATAATTCACCCCTCCACTTT.

The CDR3: CASSPQTGTNTEAFF. In nucleotides, the CDR3 is TGCGCCAGCAGCCCACAGACAGGGACGAACACTGAAGCTTTCTTT. This chain connects TRBV5-1 to TRBJ1-1; 7 bases line up with TRBD1. This CDR3 contains 15 residues. The junction had 7 bases not matched to a gene; V was cut back by 4 bases and J by 1 base. Looked up from germline, CDR1 is SGHRS and CDR2 is YFSETQ. Complete variable domain (other parts from reference TRBV5-1 and TRBJ1-1): KAGVTQTPRYLIKTRGQQVTLSCSPISGHRSVSWYQQTPGQGLQFLFEYFSETQRNKGNFPGRFSGRQFSNSRSEMNVSTLELGDSALYLCASSPQTGTNTEAFFGQGTRLTVV.

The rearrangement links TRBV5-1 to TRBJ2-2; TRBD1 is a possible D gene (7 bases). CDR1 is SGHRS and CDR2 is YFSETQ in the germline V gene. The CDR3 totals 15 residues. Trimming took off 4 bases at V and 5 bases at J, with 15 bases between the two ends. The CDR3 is CASSGGTAITGELFF. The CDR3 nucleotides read TGCGCCAGCAGCGGGGGGACAGCTATTACCGGGGAGCTGTTTTTT.

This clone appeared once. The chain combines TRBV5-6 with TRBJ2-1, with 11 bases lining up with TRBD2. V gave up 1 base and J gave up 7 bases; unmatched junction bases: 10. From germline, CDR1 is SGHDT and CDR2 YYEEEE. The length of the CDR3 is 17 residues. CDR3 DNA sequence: TGTGCCAGCAGCTTGCTCCACATCGCTAGCGGGAGGAATGAGCAGTTCTTC. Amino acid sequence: CASSLLHIASGRNEQFF. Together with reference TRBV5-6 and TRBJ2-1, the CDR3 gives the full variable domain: DAGVTQSPTHLIKTRGQQVTLRCSPKSGHDTVSWYQQALGQGPQFIFQYYEEEERQRGNFPDRFSGHQFPNYSSELNVNALLLGDSALYLCASSLLHIASGRNEQFFGPGTRLTVL.

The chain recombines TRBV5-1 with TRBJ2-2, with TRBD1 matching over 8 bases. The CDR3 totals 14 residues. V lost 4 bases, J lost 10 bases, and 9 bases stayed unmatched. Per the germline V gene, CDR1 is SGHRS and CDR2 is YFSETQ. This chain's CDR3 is CASSQSLTGEELFF. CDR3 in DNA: TGCGCCAGCAGCCAAAGCCTGACAGGGGAGGAGCTGTTTTTT.

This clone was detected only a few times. CDR3 amino acids: CASSRGGGGVSGELFF. The CDR3, as DNA: TGTGCCAGCAGCCGCGGCGGGGGAGGGGTTTCAGGGGAGCTGTTTTTT. The rearrangement joins TRBV7-6 to TRBJ2-2; 7 nucleotides line up with TRBD2. With V trimmed by 5 bases and J by 8 bases, 14 bases remained unmatched. The V gene's germline CDR1 is SGHVS and CDR2 FNYEAQ. There are 16 residues in the CDR3.

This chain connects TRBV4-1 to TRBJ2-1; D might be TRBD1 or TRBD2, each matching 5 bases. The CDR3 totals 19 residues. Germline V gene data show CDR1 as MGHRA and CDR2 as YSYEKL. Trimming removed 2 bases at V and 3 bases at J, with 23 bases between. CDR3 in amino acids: CASSQTGTQSSVHYNEQFF. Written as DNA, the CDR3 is TGCGCCAGCAGCCAAACCGGGACCCAAAGCAGCGTCCACTACAATGAGCAGTTCTTC.

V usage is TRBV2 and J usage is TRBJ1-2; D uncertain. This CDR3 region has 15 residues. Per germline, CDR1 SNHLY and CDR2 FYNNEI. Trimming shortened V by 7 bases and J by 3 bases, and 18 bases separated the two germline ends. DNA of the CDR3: TGTGCCAGCACCGAAGGGCGGAGGCTCTACTATGGCTACACCTTC. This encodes CASTEGRRLYYGYTF.

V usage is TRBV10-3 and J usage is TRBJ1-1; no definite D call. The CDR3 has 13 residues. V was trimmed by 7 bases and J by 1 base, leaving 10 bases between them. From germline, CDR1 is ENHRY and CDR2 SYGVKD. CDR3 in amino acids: CAIKGQQNTEAFF. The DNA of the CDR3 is TGTGCCATCAAAGGTCAGCAGAACACTGAAGCTTTCTTT.

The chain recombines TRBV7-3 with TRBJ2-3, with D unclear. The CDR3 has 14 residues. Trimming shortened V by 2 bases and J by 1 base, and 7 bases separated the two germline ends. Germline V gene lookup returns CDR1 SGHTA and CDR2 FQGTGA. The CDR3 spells CASSLSSGTDTQYF. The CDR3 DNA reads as TGTGCCAGCAGCTTATCCTCCGGCACAGATACGCAGTATTTT.

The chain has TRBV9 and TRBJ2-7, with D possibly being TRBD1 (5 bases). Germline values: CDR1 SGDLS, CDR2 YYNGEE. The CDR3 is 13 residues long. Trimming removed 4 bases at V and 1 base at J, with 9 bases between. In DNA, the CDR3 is TGTGCCAGCAGCTCGACAGCTTCCTACGAGCAGTACTTC. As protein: CASSSTASYEQYF.

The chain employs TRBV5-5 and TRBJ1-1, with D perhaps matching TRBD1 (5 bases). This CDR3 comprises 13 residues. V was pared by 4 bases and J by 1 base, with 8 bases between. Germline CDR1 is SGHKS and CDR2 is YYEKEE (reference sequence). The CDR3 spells CASSPDTNTEAFF. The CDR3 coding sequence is TGTGCCAGCAGCCCGGACACGAACACTGAAGCTTTCTTT.

CDR3 in DNA: TGTGCCAGCAGGGAGGGACTGGGGCAGTACTTC. Amino acids: CASREGLGQYF. The chain is built from TRBV2 and TRBJ2-7; maybe TRBD2 (6 bases). The length of the CDR3 is 11 residues. Deletions cut 6 bases from V and 9 bases from J, with 12 bases between. The germline V gene has CDR1 SNHLY and CDR2 FYNNEI.